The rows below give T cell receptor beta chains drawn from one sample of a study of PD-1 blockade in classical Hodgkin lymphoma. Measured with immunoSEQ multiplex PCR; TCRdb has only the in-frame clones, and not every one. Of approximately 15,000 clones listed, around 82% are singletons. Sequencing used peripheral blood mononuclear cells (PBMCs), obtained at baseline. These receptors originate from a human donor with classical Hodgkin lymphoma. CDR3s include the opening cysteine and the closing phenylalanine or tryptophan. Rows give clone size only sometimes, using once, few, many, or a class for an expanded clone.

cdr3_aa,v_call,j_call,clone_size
CASRWTVTTGELFF,TRBV19,TRBJ2-2,NA
CASSLDTETGDKLFF,TRBV7-9,TRBJ1-4,NA
CASSGGGGQETQYF,TRBV2,TRBJ2-5,few
CASSYSGWTEPYEQYF,TRBV6-5,TRBJ2-7,NA
CASSLGGHNSGYTF,TRBV7-2,TRBJ1-2,NA
CASSWIVSTDTQYF,TRBV27,TRBJ2-3,NA
CASSPRTGTSEKLFF,TRBV18,TRBJ1-4,NA
CASSLGAAGADTQYF,TRBV5-1,TRBJ2-3,once
CASSLSSNQPQHF,TRBV27,TRBJ1-5,NA
CASSPPGTEYNSPLHF,TRBV9,TRBJ1-6,NA
CASSLGTPNTEAFF,TRBV28,TRBJ1-1,few
CANSAGGASRYEQYF,TRBV2,TRBJ2-7,NA
CASSYSRRLDIRGYTF,TRBV6-5,TRBJ1-2,NA
CASNRLAGRETQYF,TRBV7-2,TRBJ2-5,NA